This TCR beta chain was profiled in a study of T cells in localized non-small cell lung cancer. Clones were read by immunoSEQ multiplex PCR, and TCRdb kept only the in-frame ones, dropping some. The data hold about 77,000 clones, with more than 75% observed a single time. V shed 4 bases and J 3 bases; nucleotides not matched to a gene: 2. The V gene's germline CDR1 is KGHSH and CDR2 LQKENI. The CDR3 has 14 residues. Here the sequenced sample was peripheral blood, taken before any cancer treatment. The TCR originated in a woman aged 40 to 75 with stage I squamous cell lung carcinoma. J is TRBJ1-3 and V is TRBV18, with 8 bases fitting TRBD1. Here the CDR3 reads CASSRTGNGNTIYF. The CDR3 DNA sequence: TGTGCCAGCTCACGGACAGGGAATGGAAACACCATATATTTT.